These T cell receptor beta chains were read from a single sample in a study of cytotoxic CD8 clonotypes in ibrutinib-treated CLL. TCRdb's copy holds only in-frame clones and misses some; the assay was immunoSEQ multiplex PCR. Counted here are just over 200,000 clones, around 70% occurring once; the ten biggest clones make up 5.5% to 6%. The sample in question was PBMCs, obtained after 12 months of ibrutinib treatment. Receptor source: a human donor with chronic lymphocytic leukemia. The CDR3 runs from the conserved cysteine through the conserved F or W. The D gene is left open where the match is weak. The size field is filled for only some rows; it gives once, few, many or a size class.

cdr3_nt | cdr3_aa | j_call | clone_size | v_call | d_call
TGTGCCAGCAGCTTAGTGGAGCGTCACAACAGGGGGTTGGACGAGCAGTACTTC | CASSLVERHNRGLDEQYF | TRBJ2-7 | . | TRBV11-1 | TRBD1
TGTGCCAGCAGATCGGACAGTTTAAGGCAGTTCTTC | CASRSDSLRQFF | TRBJ2-1 | . | TRBV6-5 | .
TGTGCCAGCATTAACCGGGACCGCTTCCTTGAAGCTTTCTTT | CASINRDRFLEAFF | TRBJ1-1 | . | TRBV6-6 | .
TGTGCCTGGAGTGTACTCGCAGGGCGGATAGGTGGCTACACCTTC | CAWSVLAGRIGGYTF | TRBJ1-2 | . | TRBV30 | .
TGCGCCAGCAGCTCATCAATATACTCTGGGGCCAACGTCCTGACTTTC | CASSSSIYSGANVLTF | TRBJ2-6 | . | TRBV5-1 | .
TGTGCCTGGAGTGTACGGGGATACCTCAATCAGCCCCAGCATTTT | CAWSVRGYLNQPQHF | TRBJ1-5 | . | TRBV30 | .
TGCGCCAGCAGCTTGGATGGGACAGGGATCGACGAGCAGTACTTC | CASSLDGTGIDEQYF | TRBJ2-7 | once | TRBV5-1 | TRBD1
TGCAGCGTTTTGCCGAGATGGGACACCGGGGAGCTGTTTTTT | CSVLPRWDTGELFF | TRBJ2-2 | . | TRBV29-1 | .
TGTGCCAGCAGTTACTCGAGCGCGGGGGGCCCAGAGACCCAGTACTTC | CASSYSSAGGPETQYF | TRBJ2-5 | . | TRBV6-5 | TRBD2
TGTGCCAGCACAATGCGGGGGGCTGAAGATACGCAGTATTTT | CASTMRGAEDTQYF | TRBJ2-3 | . | TRBV6-1 | TRBD2
TGTGCCTGGAGTGTACAAGGGTTAAGCGGAGATACGCAGTATTTT | CAWSVQGLSGDTQYF | TRBJ2-3 | few | TRBV30 | .
TGTGCCAGCAGTGAATCCCCACAGGCAATGAACACTGAAGCTTTCTTT | CASSESPQAMNTEAFF | TRBJ1-1 | . | TRBV25-1 | .
TGCGCCAGCAGCTCCGGGTCTGGCTACACCTTC | CASSSGSGYTF | TRBJ1-2 | . | TRBV5-1 | .
TGCGCCAGCAGCTTTTTGGGGGGACCCGGCTCCTACGAGCAGTACTTC | CASSFLGGPGSYEQYF | TRBJ2-7 | once | TRBV5-1 | .
TGTGCCAGCAGTGAATTTTACAGAGTAGGAACTAATGAAAAACTGTTTTTT | CASSEFYRVGTNEKLFF | TRBJ1-4 | . | TRBV6-1 | .
TGTGCCAGCAGCCACCTGACAGGGAGGTATGGCTACACCTTC | CASSHLTGRYGYTF | TRBJ1-2 | once | TRBV14 | TRBD1
TGTGCCAGCAGCCAATCGTTGAGGGGGATGGGACCCCTCCACTTT | CASSQSLRGMGPLHF | TRBJ1-6 | . | TRBV16 | .
TGTGCCAGCAGCTTACAATGGGACAGGGAAGAAGCTTTCTTT | CASSLQWDREEAFF | TRBJ1-1 | . | TRBV7-9 | TRBD1
TGTGCCAGCAGTTCCGACCATCAGCCCCAGCATTTT | CASSSDHQPQHF | TRBJ1-5 | once | TRBV6-6 | .
TGTGCCAGCAGCGTAGGGGCGGGGTCTAACTATGGCTACACCTTC | CASSVGAGSNYGYTF | TRBJ1-2 | . | TRBV9 | .
TGCAGCGTTTCTCCCGTGGACAGCGACTTCTCTGGAAACACCATATATTTT | CSVSPVDSDFSGNTIYF | TRBJ1-3 | . | TRBV29-1 | .
TGTGCCAGCAGCCGACAGGCGGGGGAGGCCATATACTACGAGCAGTACTTC | CASSRQAGEAIYYEQYF | TRBJ2-7 | . | TRBV27 | .
TGTGCCAGCGGCCTAGCGGGAGGGGGAGAGCAGTTCTTC | CASGLAGGGEQFF | TRBJ2-1 | . | TRBV27 | TRBD2
TGTGCCATCAGTCCCTCAGCGGACCAGCCCCAGCATTTT | CAISPSADQPQHF | TRBJ1-5 | . | TRBV10-3 | .
TGTGCCAGCAGTGAATCACAGGGACAGCCCCAGCATTTT | CASSESQGQPQHF | TRBJ1-5 | . | TRBV6-4 | .
TGTGCCAGCAGCTTTGGGACAGGGGTTGGCTACACCTTC | CASSFGTGVGYTF | TRBJ1-2 | . | TRBV5-4 | TRBD1
TGTGCCAGCAGTCAGGGGGGGCGAGGCACTGAAGCTTTCTTT | CASSQGGRGTEAFF | TRBJ1-1 | . | TRBV6-5 | TRBD1
TGTGCCAGCAGTGGCGGCCTAGCGGGAGCGGGAGAGACCCAGTACTTC | CASSGGLAGAGETQYF | TRBJ2-5 | . | TRBV2 | TRBD2
TGTGCCAGCAGCTTAGCCTCAGGGGGGGTCTATGGCTACACCTTC | CASSLASGGVYGYTF | TRBJ1-2 | . | TRBV11-2 | TRBD1
TGTGCCAGCAGTTACTCTGGGGTGAGCAACTACGAGCAGTACTTC | CASSYSGVSNYEQYF | TRBJ2-7 | . | TRBV6-5 | .
TGTGCCAGCAGCCCAGGACAGGGGGCCCGACCTGAAGCTTTCTTT | CASSPGQGARPEAFF | TRBJ1-1 | . | TRBV7-9 | TRBD1
TGTGCCAGCAGCCGATCTTGGGGGGGCACAGAAAATCAGCCCCAGCATTTT | CASSRSWGGTENQPQHF | TRBJ1-5 | . | TRBV9 | .
TGTGCCAGCAGCCTGGGCAACTCCTACAATGAGCAGTTCTTC | CASSLGNSYNEQFF | TRBJ2-1 | once | TRBV5-4 | .
TGTGCCAGCAGCTCAACAGGGAGGGTTAATGAAAAACTGTTTTTT | CASSSTGRVNEKLFF | TRBJ1-4 | . | TRBV7-3 | .
TGCAGCGTTGAAACGGGGCTCACAGATACGCAGTATTTT | CSVETGLTDTQYF | TRBJ2-3 | . | TRBV29-1 | .
TGTGCCAGCTCCTCGAAGGGGTACACCTTC | CASSSKGYTF | TRBJ1-2 | few | TRBV18 | .
TGTGCCTGGAGTTCGTCACTGAACTATGGCTACACCTTC | CAWSSSLNYGYTF | TRBJ1-2 | . | TRBV30 | .